This entry features one T cell receptor (beta chain) sequence. cDNA synthesis used the whole RNA isolate, giving expressed TCRB sequences. Some clones are missing from TCRdb's copy, which holds only in-frame ones; the method was immunoSEQ multiplex PCR. The sample records under 300,000 clones, approximately 8% being singletons. This record belongs to a study of beta chain features in type 1 diabetes. Study details: Examination spanned about 110 million sorted cells from all samples.

Germline CDR1 SQVTM, CDR2 ANQGSEA. The CDR3 is 13 residues long. Trimming left V 6 bases short and J 6 bases short, with 17 bases between. One heparinised draw of blood, averaging about 110 mL, came from each donor. CD4+ naive, central memory, regulatory and stem cell-like memory subsets were isolated by sorting on CD45RO/CCR7/CD25/CD127/CD95/CD27. Each sorted population was over 95% pure. What was sequenced was central memory CD4+ T cells from blood. V and J are TRBV29-1 and TRBJ1-2; D perhaps matches TRBD1 (6 bases). The sequence was collected from a woman under 30 in good health. The CDR3 loop is CSVQHHRADGYTF. The CDR3 DNA follows: TGCAGCGTCCAACACCACAGGGCTGATGGCTACACCTTC.